A single sample gave rise to the 16 T cell receptor beta chains below, sequenced in a study of identical twins (dated by TCRdb to about 2016). Libraries were prepared through 5' RACE. The sequencing machine was an Illumina HiSeq 2000. TCRdb reanalyzed the raw reads on its own, using fastp at Q25 for trimming and MiXCR for clone calling, and kept in-frame beta chains. A single entry per CDR3 protein holds the most common genes and DNA from its merged rows. The table for this sample lists around 530,000 distinct CDR3 sequences; over 12% of them were counted only once. The biggest ten clones account for roughly 0.43% of the sample. A further study also used this sample, focusing on yellow fever vaccine responses in identical twins.

Sequencing was done on a sample of CD4+ T cells sorted from blood. These receptors were taken from a young woman in good health.

This clonotype was seen only a few times. The chain is built from TRBV20-1 and TRBJ2-3; D may be TRBD2 (5 bases). From germline, CDR1 is DFQATT and CDR2 SNEGSKA (reference sequence). The CDR3 covers 15 residues. V was cut by 3 bases and J by 0 bases, with 13 bases left in between. The CDR3 nucleotides read TGCAGTGCTAGGAGGACCGGGATTAGCACAGATACGCAGTATTTT. This codes for CSARRTGISTDTQYF.

Written as DNA, the CDR3 is TGTGCCAGCAGTGAAGAGGGACTAGCGGGGGCCGAGCAGTTCTTC. It yields the protein CASSEEGLAGAEQFF. V is TRBV2 and J is TRBJ2-1, with 14 bases that match TRBD2. Per the germline V gene, CDR1 is SNHLY and CDR2 is FYNNEI. The CDR3 runs 15 residues. V lost 1 base and J lost 10; bases outside the gene matches: 3.

This clonotype was observed a single time. The chain joins TRBV5-1 to TRBJ2-5; 9 bases fit TRBD1. Germline V gives CDR1 SGHRS, CDR2 YFSETQ. J gave up 5 bases and V 4 bases, and 15 bases lay outside the gene matches. The CDR3 contains 17 residues. CDR3 protein: CASSTTGGQGVRETQYF. The CDR3 nucleotides read TGCGCCAGCAGCACGACAGGGGGGCAGGGCGTCCGGGAGACCCAGTACTTC.

The CDR3 DNA follows: TGTGCCAGCACATCAGCGGCTAGCACAGATACGCAGTATTTT. Its protein product is CASTSAASTDTQYF. The chain employs TRBV6-6 and TRBJ2-3; TRBD2 is a possible D gene (5 bases). V was cut by 7 bases and J by 0 bases, with 11 bases left in between. The germline V gene has CDR1 MNHNY and CDR2 SVGAGI (reference sequence). CDR3 length: 14 amino acids.

This clonotype showed up just a few times. This chain joins TRBV5-1 and TRBJ2-3, with D perhaps matching TRBD1 (6 bases). V gave up 5 bases and J gave up 6 bases, with 16 bases separating them. Looked up from germline, CDR1 is SGHRS and CDR2 is YFSETQ. The CDR3 consists of 14 residues. CDR3 coding DNA: TGCGCCAGCAGACCAGGGGCCTCGCAGGATACGCAGTATTTT. Amino acid sequence: CASRPGASQDTQYF.

CDR3 coding DNA: TGCAGCGTCGGAGCGGGGGCTGCCTACGAGCAGTACTTC. It specifies CSVGAGAAYEQYF. The rearrangement joins TRBV29-1 to TRBJ2-7; TRBD2 matches at 8 bases. CDR3 length: 13 residues. J lost 2 bases, V lost 6 bases, and 6 bases had no gene match. Germline CDR1 reads SQVTM; CDR2 reads ANQGSEA.

This clonotype was picked up a small number of times. The CDR3 spells CASSLAVVSYNEQFF. In DNA, the CDR3 is TGCGCCAGCAGCTTGGCCGTGGTATCCTACAATGAGCAGTTCTTC. This rearrangement joins TRBV5-1 to TRBJ2-1; D not resolved. V lost 0 bases and J lost 1, with 8 bases in between. Looked up from germline, CDR1 is SGHRS and CDR2 is YFSETQ. The CDR3 is made up of 15 amino acids.

This clonotype was counted between two and nine times. This chain links TRBV7-9 with TRBJ2-5; D is unclear. CDR1 SEHNR and CDR2 FQNEAQ come from the germline V gene (reference sequence). V lost 1 base to trimming and J lost 5 bases, with 14 bases between them. The CDR3 runs 15 residues. CDR3 DNA: TGTGCCAGCAGCTTAGGTCTCCTTGGGGTGGAGACCCAGTACTTC. Its translation is CASSLGLLGVETQYF.

In its sample, this clonotype was seen a few times. This chain uses TRBV5-5 with TRBJ2-4; possibly TRBD1 or TRBD2 for D (5 bases each). V was pared by 4 bases and J by 6 bases, with 11 bases between. Germline values: CDR1 SGHKS, CDR2 YYEKEE (reference sequence). This CDR3 region has 13 residues. The CDR3 sequence: CASSRTQGNIQYF. The CDR3 region has the DNA TGTGCCAGCAGCCGGACTCAGGGAAACATTCAGTACTTC.

CDR3 in amino acids: CASSLDGQGLGTQYF. CDR3 sequence (DNA): TGTGCCAGCAGCTTAGACGGACAGGGGTTAGGGACCCAGTACTTC. The V gene is TRBV7-8, the J gene TRBJ2-5, with TRBD1 identical over 9 bases. J lost 7 bases, V lost 1 base, and 7 bases had no gene match. CDR1 and CDR2 from the germline V gene are SGHVS and FQNEAQ. CDR3 size: 15 residues.

This sequence joins TRBV10-2 and TRBJ1-5; D unclear. Germline lookup yields CDR1 WSHSY and CDR2 SAAADI. The ends were cut back, 7 bases at V and 1 base at J, with 8 bases in the middle. The CDR3 spans 13 residues. The CDR3 spells CASTDRSNQPQHF. The CDR3 DNA reads as TGCGCCAGCACCGATAGAAGCAATCAGCCCCAGCATTTT.

The CDR3 loop is CSATTGTGNTEAFF. The CDR3 bases are TGCAGTGCTACTACCGGGACCGGGAACACTGAAGCTTTCTTT. The chain recombines TRBV20-1 with TRBJ1-1; the D gene is possibly TRBD1 (5 bases). V lost 4 bases and J lost 1, with 13 bases in between. Germline-derived CDR1 and CDR2 are DFQATT and SNEGSKA (reference sequence). CDR3 length: 14 amino acids.

The V and J genes are TRBV20-1 and TRBJ1-3; unclear D gene. The CDR3 loop spans 13 amino acids. Germline V gives CDR1 DFQATT, CDR2 SNEGSKA (reference sequence). Trimming took 3 bases from V and 4 from J, leaving 10 bases between them. CDR3 protein: CSASPEYGNTIYF. CDR3 nucleotides: TGCAGTGCTAGTCCTGAATACGGAAACACCATATATTTT.

V gene TRBV20-1 combines with J gene TRBJ1-4; unclear D gene. The CDR3 spans 11 residues. The germline V and J ends were trimmed by 3 bases and 5 bases, with 4 bases remaining between them. Germline V gene data show CDR1 as DFQATT and CDR2 as SNEGSKA (reference sequence). In DNA form, the CDR3 reads TGCAGTGCTAGGGAGAATGAAAAACTGTTTTTT. This sequence encodes CSARENEKLFF.

The chain has TRBV6-1 and TRBJ2-7; 7 bases match TRBD1. V was clipped by 6 bases and J by 5 bases; unmatched bases: 10. The CDR3 runs 14 residues. Per the germline V gene, CDR1 is MNHNS and CDR2 is SASEGT. The CDR3 loop is CASSLLQGSNEQYV. The CDR3 region has the DNA TGTGCCAGCAGCCTACTACAGGGGTCGAACGAGCAGTACGTC.

The sample holds many counts of this clonotype. The chain links TRBV7-8 to TRBJ2-2, with D possibly being TRBD1 or TRBD2 (5 bases each). The germline V gene has CDR1 SGHVS and CDR2 FQNEAQ. CDR3 length: 16 amino acids. Between the trimmed V and J ends, which lost 2 bases and 2 bases, there was a span of 12 bases. The CDR3 region has the DNA TGTGCCAGCAGCTTAAGGGACCCCCTTAACACCGGGGAGCTGTTTTTT. Translated, it gives CASSLRDPLNTGELFF. Looking up the rest from reference TRBV7-8 and TRBJ2-2 gives the full variable domain: GAGVSQSPRYKVAKRGQDVALRCDPISGHVSLFWYQQALGQGPEFLTYFQNEAQLDKSGLPSDRFFAERPEGSVSTLKIQRTQQEDSAVYLCASSLRDPLNTGELFFGEGSRLTVL.